Below, 8 T cell receptor beta chains from the same sample are listed, as sequenced in a study of graft-versus-host responses after intestinal transplantation. These receptors lack a known antigen. Generated by immunoSEQ multiplex PCR, the TCRdb table keeps only in-frame clones and is missing some. Altogether 90,000 to 150,000 clones are present, 85% to 95% being singletons, with the ten largest covering about 0.11%. The sequences come from unstimulated CD4+ T cells sorted from spleen or lymph node cells, collected before intestinal transplant. The source of these receptors is a human donor who received an intestinal transplant.

This chain joins TRBV6-1 and TRBJ1-5, with 7 bases fitting TRBD1. Germline V lookup: CDR1 MNHNS, CDR2 SASEGT. The ends lost 8 bases at V and 4 bases at J; junction bases unmatched: 5. The CDR3 extends over 13 amino acids. CDR3 residues: CASRDSPNQPQHF. The CDR3 DNA follows: TGTGCCAGCCGGGACAGCCCTAATCAGCCCCAGCATTTT.

The rearrangement joins TRBV7-6 to TRBJ1-2; D might be TRBD1 (6 bases). Germline V gene lookup returns CDR1 SGHVS and CDR2 FNYEAQ. Trimming took off 1 base at V and 4 bases at J, with 16 bases between the two ends. CDR3 length: 16 residues. The DNA for the CDR3 is TGTGCCAGCAGCTTAGTGGTAGAAGGACAGAGCTATGGCTACACCTTC. Its protein product is CASSLVVEGQSYGYTF. Together with reference TRBV7-6 and TRBJ1-2, the CDR3 gives the full variable domain: GAGVSQSPRYKVTKRGQDVALRCDPISGHVSLYWYRQALGQGPEFLTYFNYEAQQDKSGLPNDRFSAERPEGSISTLTIQRTEQRDSAMYRCASSLVVEGQSYGYTFGSGTRLTVV.

This clone showed up just once. The rearrangement links TRBV7-8 to TRBJ2-5, with TRBD1 matching over 10 bases. Germline V CDR1 and CDR2: SGHVS, FQNEAQ. The CDR3 totals 15 residues. Trimming removed 5 bases from V and 6 bases from J; junction bases left unmatched: 9. The CDR3 bases are TGTGCCAGCAGCCCCACGGGACAGGGGAGACAGACCCAGTACTTC. It codes for CASSPTGQGRQTQYF. The whole variable domain, remainder taken from reference TRBV7-8 and TRBJ2-5, is GAGVSQSPRYKVAKRGQDVALRCDPISGHVSLFWYQQALGQGPEFLTYFQNEAQLDKSGLPSDRFFAERPEGSVSTLKIQRTQQEDSAVYLCASSPTGQGRQTQYFGPGTRLLVL.

The chain recombines TRBV6-5 with TRBJ1-1, with no clear D. The germline V and J ends were trimmed by 0 bases and 5 bases, with 10 bases remaining between them. The CDR3 length is 14 residues. The V gene's germline CDR1 is MNHEY and CDR2 SVGAGI. This CDR3 reads CASSYSTTATEAFF. In DNA, the CDR3 is TGTGCCAGCAGTTACTCGACAACGGCTACTGAAGCTTTCTTT.

The genes are TRBV19 and TRBJ2-2; D not resolved. The germline V gene encodes CDR1 LNHDA and CDR2 SQIVND (reference sequence). Trimming shortened V by 4 bases and J by 1 base, and 10 bases separated the two germline ends. The CDR3 runs to 15 residues. CDR3 amino acids: CASSTRTGNTGELFF. As DNA, the CDR3 is TGTGCCAGTAGTACCCGGACGGGGAACACCGGGGAGCTGTTTTTT.

This rearrangement joins TRBV6-5 to TRBJ2-7; the match to TRBD2 covers 10 bases. This CDR3 is built from 13 residues. Looked up from germline, CDR1 is MNHEY and CDR2 is SVGAGI. Unmatched junction bases numbered 2, after V lost 6 bases and J lost 3 bases. In nucleotides, the CDR3 is TGTGCCAGCAGCCGACTAGCGGGCTACGAGCAGTACTTC. Its translation: CASSRLAGYEQYF.

This rearrangement joins TRBV30 to TRBJ2-3; D is uncertain. Trimming pared 2 bases from V and 2 bases from J, leaving 11 bases between. CDR1 GTSNPN and CDR2 SVGIG come from the germline V gene (reference sequence). The length of the CDR3 is 14 residues. CDR3 DNA: TGTGCCTGGAGTCAGCGACCGATCACAGATACGCAGTATTTT. The encoded protein is CAWSQRPITDTQYF.

This sequence joins TRBV30 and TRBJ1-5; TRBD1 agrees at 9 bases. This CDR3 spans 15 amino acids. Germline V lookup: CDR1 GTSNPN, CDR2 SVGIG (reference sequence). Trimming cost V 2 bases and J 4 bases; bases outside gene matches: 6. The DNA of the CDR3 is TGTGCCTGGAGTATCCGGGACAGGGTAAATCAGCCCCAGCATTTT. Protein product: CAWSIRDRVNQPQHF. The full variable domain, completed using reference TRBV30 and TRBJ1-5, is SQTIHQWPATLVQPVGSPLSLECTVEGTSNPNLYWYRQAAGRGLQLLFYSVGIGQISSEVPQNLSASRPQDRQFILSSKKLLLSDSGFYLCAWSIRDRVNQPQHFGDGTRLSIL.